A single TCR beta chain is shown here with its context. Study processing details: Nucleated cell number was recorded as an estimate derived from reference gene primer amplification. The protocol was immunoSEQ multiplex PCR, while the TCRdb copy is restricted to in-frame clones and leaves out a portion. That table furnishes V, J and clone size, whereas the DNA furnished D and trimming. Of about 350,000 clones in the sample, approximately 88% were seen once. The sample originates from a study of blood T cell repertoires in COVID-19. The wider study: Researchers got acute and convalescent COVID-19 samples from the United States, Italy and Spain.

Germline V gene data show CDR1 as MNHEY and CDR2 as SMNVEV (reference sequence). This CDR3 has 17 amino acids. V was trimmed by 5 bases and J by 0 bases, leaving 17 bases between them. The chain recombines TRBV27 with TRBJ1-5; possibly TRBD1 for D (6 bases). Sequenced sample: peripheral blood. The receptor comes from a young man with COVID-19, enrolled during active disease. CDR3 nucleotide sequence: TGTGCCAGCAGTCCCCTCGGACAGCTTTATAGCAATCAGCCCCAGCATTTT. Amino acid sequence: CASSPLGQLYSNQPQHF.